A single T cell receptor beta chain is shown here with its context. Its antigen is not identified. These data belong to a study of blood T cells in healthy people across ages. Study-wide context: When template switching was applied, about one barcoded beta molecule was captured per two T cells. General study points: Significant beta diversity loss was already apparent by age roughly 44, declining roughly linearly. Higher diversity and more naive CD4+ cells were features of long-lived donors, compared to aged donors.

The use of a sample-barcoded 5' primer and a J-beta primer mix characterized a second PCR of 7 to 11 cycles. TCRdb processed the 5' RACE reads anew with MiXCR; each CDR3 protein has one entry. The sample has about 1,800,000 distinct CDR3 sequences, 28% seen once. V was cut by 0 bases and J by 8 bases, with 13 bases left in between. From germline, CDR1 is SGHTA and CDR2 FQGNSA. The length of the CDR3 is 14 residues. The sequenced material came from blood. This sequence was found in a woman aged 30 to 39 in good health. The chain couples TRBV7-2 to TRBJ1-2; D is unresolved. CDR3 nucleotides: TGTGCCAGCAGCTTAGCTGTGATCCCACCGGGCTACACCTTC. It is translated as CASSLAVIPPGYTF.